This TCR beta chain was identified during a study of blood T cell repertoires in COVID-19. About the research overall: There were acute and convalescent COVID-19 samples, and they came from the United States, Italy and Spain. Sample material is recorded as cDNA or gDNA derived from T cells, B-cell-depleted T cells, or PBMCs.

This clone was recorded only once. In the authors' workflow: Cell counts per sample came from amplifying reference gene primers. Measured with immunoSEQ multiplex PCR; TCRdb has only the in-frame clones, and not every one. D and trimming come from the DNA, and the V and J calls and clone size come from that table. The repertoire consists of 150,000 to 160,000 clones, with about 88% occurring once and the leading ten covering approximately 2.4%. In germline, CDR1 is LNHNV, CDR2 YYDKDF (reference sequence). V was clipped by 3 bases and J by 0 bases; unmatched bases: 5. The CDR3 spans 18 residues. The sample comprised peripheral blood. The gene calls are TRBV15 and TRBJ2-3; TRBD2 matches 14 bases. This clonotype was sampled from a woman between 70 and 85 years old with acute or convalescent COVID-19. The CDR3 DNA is TGTGCCACCAGCAGGGGACTAGCGGGGGCCTCTAGCACAGATACGCAGTATTTT. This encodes CATSRGLAGASSTDTQYF.